This TCR beta chain originates from a study of cytomegalovirus exposure and HLA in healthy donors. Both 60 Vbeta primers and 13 Jbeta primers went into the PCR. Using immunoSEQ multiplex PCR, the repertoire was profiled, and TCRdb retains in-frame clones only, with some absent. The sample lists about 120,000 clones; 65% to 80% were seen once. Germline V CDR1 and CDR2: SGHNT, YENEEA. This CDR3 comprises 13 residues. V lost 4 bases to trimming and J lost 1 base, with 7 bases between them. The TCR comes from a man in his fifties or sixties in good health and CMV-seropositive. The J gene is TRBJ1-1, the V gene TRBV11-3; tentative D call: TRBD1 (6 bases). Sequences were obtained from PBMCs. The DNA for the CDR3 is TGTGCCAGCAGCTGGACAGAGAACACTGAAGCTTTCTTT. Translation: CASSWTENTEAFF.